The 30 T cell receptor beta chains below all came from one sample that was sequenced in a study of a mutant IDH1 vaccine in newly diagnosed glioma. What these receptors recognize is not known. Time point defined: week 35, safety follow-up. Every vaccination contained 300 ug of the mutant IDH1 20-mer peptide and was paired with topical imiquimod. Method: immunoSEQ multiplex PCR; TCRdb's copy keeps in-frame clones and lacks some. The table records some 54,000 clones, 80% to 85% of them present only once. Here the sequenced sample was PBMCs, taken from a glioma patient whose treatment included an IDH1 peptide vaccine. These receptors were obtained from a woman under 30 with glioma.

The rearrangement joins TRBV5-4 to TRBJ2-2, with 12 positions matching TRBD2. Germline CDR1 SGHNT, CDR2 YYREEE (reference sequence). Trimming removed 3 bases from V and 3 bases from J; junction bases left unmatched: 6. This CDR3 contains 17 residues. The CDR3: CASSSPTSGRDTGELFF. The CDR3 region has the DNA TGTGCCAGCAGCTCACCGACTAGCGGGAGAGACACCGGGGAGCTGTTTTTT.

The chain is built from TRBV4-2 and TRBJ2-3, with D possibly TRBD1 on 5 matching bases. The germline V and J ends were trimmed by 0 bases and 0 bases, with 10 bases remaining between them. The CDR3 is made up of 16 amino acids. Germline V gives CDR1 LGHNA, CDR2 YNFKEQ. The chain's CDR3 is CASSQEQAISTDTQYF. CDR3 coding DNA: TGTGCCAGCAGCCAAGAACAGGCCATTAGCACAGATACGCAGTATTTT.

The rearrangement links TRBV19 to TRBJ2-1, with TRBD2 matching 8 bases. There are 15 residues in the CDR3. The ends lost 3 bases at V and 9 bases at J; junction bases unmatched: 10. The germline CDR1 and CDR2 sequences are LNHDA and SQIVND (reference sequence). The CDR3 reads CASSIRVGGAPEQFF. For the CDR3, the DNA is TGTGCCAGTAGTATCCGGGTCGGGGGGGCGCCTGAGCAGTTCTTC.

The chain employs TRBV14 and TRBJ1-1, with 7 bases fitting TRBD1. J gave up 3 bases and V 5 bases, and 6 bases lay outside the gene matches. Per germline, CDR1 SGHDN and CDR2 FVKESK. CDR3 length: 14 amino acids. The CDR3 is CASSFRDRDTEAFF. The CDR3 DNA sequence: TGTGCCAGCAGCTTCCGCGACAGGGACACTGAAGCTTTCTTT.

The genes are TRBV5-4 and TRBJ1-2; 11 nucleotides match TRBD1. V trimming: 0 bases; J trimming: 5 bases; junction bases outside the gene matches: 3. CDR1 is SGHNT and CDR2 is YYREEE in the germline V gene (reference sequence). The CDR3 contains 15 residues. The CDR3 DNA reads TGTGCCAGCAGCTTGGCCGGGGACAGGGGGTATGGCTACACCTTC. Its protein product is CASSLAGDRGYGYTF. The entire variable domain, with the rest obtained from reference TRBV5-4 and TRBJ1-2, is as follows: ETGVTQSPTHLIKTRGQQVTLRCSSQSGHNTVSWYQQALGQGPQFIFQYYREEENGRGNFPPRFSGLQFPNYSSELNVNALELDDSALYLCASSLAGDRGYGYTFGSGTRLTVV.

The rearrangement joins TRBV7-9 to TRBJ1-5; 8 nucleotides agree with TRBD1. CDR3 length equals 16 residues. Per the germline V gene, CDR1 is SEHNR and CDR2 is FQNEAQ (reference sequence). The ends lost 5 bases at V and 0 bases at J; junction bases unmatched: 6. CDR3 protein: CASSTTQGDSNQPQHF. For the CDR3, the DNA is TGTGCCAGCAGCACCACACAGGGGGATAGCAATCAGCCCCAGCATTTT.

V and J are TRBV19 and TRBJ2-5; D remains unclear. Germline V gene sequence: CDR1 LNHDA, CDR2 SQIVND (reference sequence). Between the trimmed V and J ends, which lost 5 bases and 5 bases, there was a span of 15 bases. The CDR3 is 14 residues long. CDR3 nucleotide sequence: TGTGCCAGTAGTTACGGACGCCCCCGGGAGACCCAGTACTTC. It specifies CASSYGRPRETQYF. The whole variable domain, remainder taken from reference TRBV19 and TRBJ2-5, is DGGITQSPKYLFRKEGQNVTLSCEQNLNHDAMYWYRQDPGQGLRLIYYSQIVNDFQKGDIAEGYSVSREKKESFPLTVTSAQKNPTAFYLCASSYGRPRETQYFGPGTRLLVL.

For the CDR3, the DNA is TGTGCCAGCAGCTTCCCAGGGGCCGGGGAGACCCAGTACTTC. Amino acids: CASSFPGAGETQYF. The chain combines TRBV7-3 with TRBJ2-5; D is possibly TRBD1 (6 bases). Germline loops: CDR1 SGHTA, CDR2 FQGTGA. The CDR3 length is 14 residues. Deletions cut 3 bases from V and 5 bases from J, with 13 bases between. The complete variable domain, with remaining parts taken from reference TRBV7-3 and TRBJ2-5, reads GAGVSQTPSNKVTEKGKYVELRCDPISGHTALYWYRQSLGQGPEFLIYFQGTGAADDSGLPNDRFFAVRPEGSVSTLKIQRTERGDSAVYLCASSFPGAGETQYFGPGTRLLVL.

This sequence joins TRBV4-1 and TRBJ1-2; TRBD1 matches 9 bases. The CDR3 contains 12 residues. The trim removed 5 bases at V and 11 bases at J, leaving 6 bases unmatched. Germline CDR1 MGHRA, CDR2 YSYEKL. For the CDR3, the DNA is TGCGCCAGCAGCTGGGACAGGGCCGTATACACCTTC. This encodes CASSWDRAVYTF.

The V gene is TRBV5-6, the J gene TRBJ2-2, with D maybe TRBD2 (7 bases). CDR1 is SGHDT, CDR2 YYEEEE, per germline. Trimming removed 1 base at V and 2 bases at J, with 12 bases between. The CDR3 contains 16 residues. The CDR3 DNA reads as TGTGCCAGCAGCTTGTTGGGGGGGGGCAACACCGGGGAGCTGTTTTTT. This gives the protein CASSLLGGGNTGELFF. The entire variable domain, with the rest obtained from reference TRBV5-6 and TRBJ2-2, is as follows: DAGVTQSPTHLIKTRGQQVTLRCSPKSGHDTVSWYQQALGQGPQFIFQYYEEEERQRGNFPDRFSGHQFPNYSSELNVNALLLGDSALYLCASSLLGGGNTGELFFGEGSRLTVL.

The chain joins TRBV7-9 to TRBJ2-2; D not certain. Germline CDR1 SEHNR, CDR2 FQNEAQ (reference sequence). The CDR3 runs 12 residues. V lost 2 bases to trimming and J lost 4 bases, with 2 bases between them. CDR3 nucleotides: TGTGCCAGCAGCTTAATCACCGGGGAGCTGTTTTTT. This encodes CASSLITGELFF.

Only a few counts were recorded for this clone. The chain has TRBV19 and TRBJ1-5; D is perhaps TRBD1 (5 bases). The CDR3 runs to 13 residues. Trimming shortened V by 7 bases and J by 0 bases, and 7 bases separated the two germline ends. From germline, CDR1 is LNHDA and CDR2 SQIVND (reference sequence). This CDR3 reads CASTDSSNQPQHF. The DNA of the CDR3 is TGTGCCAGTACCGACAGTAGCAATCAGCCCCAGCATTTT.

The V gene is TRBV7-2, the J gene TRBJ1-2, with 7 positions matching TRBD1. Germline V gene sequence: CDR1 SGHTA, CDR2 FQGNSA. The CDR3 sequence is 14 residues long. The junction had 11 bases not matched to a gene; V was cut back by 5 bases and J by 8 bases. The chain's CDR3 is CASSIGQALKGYTF. CDR3 in DNA: TGTGCCAGCAGCATCGGACAGGCTCTAAAGGGCTACACCTTC.

The V call is TRBV5-1, the J call TRBJ1-3, with 8 bases matching TRBD1. Germline trimming cut 4 bases from V and 16 bases from J; bases unmatched to any gene: 13. The germline gives CDR1 SGHRS, CDR2 YFSETQ. The length of the CDR3 is 13 residues. CDR3 protein: CASSPGGTGGVYF. As DNA, the CDR3 is TGCGCCAGCAGCCCTGGCGGGACAGGCGGGGTGTATTTT.

This clone came up once. The V and J genes are TRBV6-5 and TRBJ2-1; D not certain. V was shortened by 2 bases and J by 8 bases, with 7 bases between the two germline ends. Germline-derived CDR1 and CDR2 are MNHEY and SVGAGI. The CDR3 runs to 12 residues. The CDR3 region has the DNA TGTGCCAGCAGTTACCCCGGCCATGAGCAGTTCTTC. Residues: CASSYPGHEQFF.

The chain couples TRBV19 to TRBJ1-5; 7 bases match TRBD1. V shed 4 bases and J 2 bases; nucleotides not matched to a gene: 5. Germline CDR1 and CDR2: LNHDA and SQIVND (reference sequence). The CDR3 is 15 residues long. The CDR3 here is CASSTRQGGNQPQHF. The CDR3 coding sequence is TGTGCCAGTAGTACCAGACAGGGCGGCAATCAGCCCCAGCATTTT.

Worth noting for this clone: One end of the junction varies from germline; a read error may be responsible. The rearrangement joins TRBV7-7 to TRBJ2-5; D not certain. Germline V CDR1 and CDR2: SSHAT, FNYEAQ (reference sequence). This CDR3 contains 14 residues. The CDR3 DNA follows: TGTGCTAGCAGCCGAAATCTCGGTAGAGAGACCCAGTACTTC. Its translation is CASSRNLGRETQYF.

This CDR3 is CSVGLGQGAREQYF. CDR3 coding DNA: TGCAGCGTCGGCCTTGGACAGGGGGCGCGGGAGCAGTACTTC. The chain links TRBV29-1 to TRBJ2-7; TRBD1 aligns across 11 bases. The CDR3 covers 14 residues. V lost 6 bases to trimming and J lost 7 bases; unmatched junction nucleotides: 11. The germline V gene has CDR1 SQVTM and CDR2 ANQGSEA.

The table lists this clone with a count of one. The V call is TRBV11-2, the J call TRBJ2-7; D remains unclear. From germline, CDR1 is SGHAT and CDR2 FQNNGV. The CDR3 loop spans 14 amino acids. Trimming stripped 5 bases from V and 0 bases from J, with 11 bases between. CDR3 sequence: CASSPTVYSYEQYF. The CDR3 nucleotides read TGTGCCAGCAGCCCGACGGTTTACTCCTACGAGCAGTACTTC.

This chain connects TRBV29-1 to TRBJ2-7; TRBD2 might be the D (6 bases). The CDR3 covers 13 residues. The germline V gene encodes CDR1 SQVTM and CDR2 ANQGSEA. The V end lost 4 bases, the J end lost 2 bases, and 12 bases lay between the germline ends. The CDR3 is CSVGGGLTYEQYF. The CDR3 DNA follows: TGCAGCGTTGGGGGAGGCCTCACCTACGAGCAGTACTTC.

V and J are TRBV2 and TRBJ2-1, with a tentative D call TRBD2 (6 bases). The CDR3 length is 13 residues. V was cut by 9 bases and J by 6 bases, with 15 bases left in between. The germline CDR1 and CDR2 sequences are SNHLY and FYNNEI. In nucleotides, the CDR3 is TGTGCCAGTCAACGGGAGCTCTTCAATGAGCAGTTCTTC. The encoded protein is CASQRELFNEQFF.

The gene calls are TRBV4-2 and TRBJ2-2; 7 positions agree with TRBD2. The CDR3 has 15 amino acids. Germline loops: CDR1 LGHNA, CDR2 YNFKEQ. The trim removed 0 bases at V and 7 bases at J, leaving 5 bases unmatched. This CDR3 is CASSQEAWGGGELFF. The CDR3 nucleotides are TGTGCCAGCAGCCAAGAGGCTTGGGGGGGCGGGGAGCTGTTTTTT.

The chain links TRBV4-2 to TRBJ1-1, with D possibly TRBD1 on 6 matching bases. Germline CDR1 is LGHNA and CDR2 is YNFKEQ. Trimming pared 4 bases from V and 7 bases from J, leaving 19 bases between. This CDR3 has 15 amino acids. The CDR3 reads CASSLGATTWGEAFF. The DNA for the CDR3 is TGTGCCAGCAGCCTGGGGGCCACCACCTGGGGTGAAGCTTTCTTT.

The chain employs TRBV5-6 and TRBJ2-1, with 7 bases identical to TRBD1. Germline CDR1 reads SGHDT; CDR2 reads YYEEEE. The CDR3 spans 13 residues. Trimming took 4 bases from V and 10 from J; bases not matched to a gene: 8. The CDR3 nucleotides read TGTGCCAGCAGCCACCGGGACAGAGGGGAGCAGTTCTTC. It is translated as CASSHRDRGEQFF.

The chain uses TRBV11-2 and TRBJ1-1; D is possibly TRBD1 (5 bases). V lost 7 bases, J lost 3 bases, and 12 bases lay in between. The CDR3 has 13 residues. CDR1 SGHAT and CDR2 FQNNGV come from the germline V gene. The CDR3 region is CASNHWGDTEAFF. DNA of the CDR3: TGTGCCAGCAACCACTGGGGGGACACTGAAGCTTTCTTT.

The chain joins TRBV25-1 to TRBJ2-7; D possibly corresponds to TRBD2 (6 bases). The CDR3 is 13 residues long. Between the trimmed V and J ends, which lost 6 bases and 5 bases, there was a span of 14 bases. Germline V gene sequence: CDR1 MGHDK, CDR2 SYGVNS. For the CDR3, the DNA is TGTGCCAGCAGAAGGAGTCGGGAGCACGAGCAGTACTTC. Protein: CASRRSREHEQYF.

J is TRBJ2-7 and V is TRBV27; TRBD2 matches 8 bases. Germline V gene lookup returns CDR1 MNHEY and CDR2 SMNVEV (reference sequence). Trimming removed 2 bases from V and 2 bases from J; junction bases left unmatched: 11. CDR3 length: 17 amino acids. In DNA, the CDR3 is TGTGCCAGCAGTTTAGCTGGCGGGGGGCTTCTCCCCTACGAGCAGTACTTC. Its translation is CASSLAGGGLLPYEQYF.

The rearrangement links TRBV29-1 to TRBJ2-2, with D maybe TRBD1 (6 bases). The CDR3 totals 13 residues. CDR1 and CDR2 (germline): SQVTM, ANQGSEA. The V and J ends lost 4 bases and 7 bases respectively, with 13 bases between them. The CDR3 coding sequence is TGCAGCGTTGCGTTAGGGGGTTACGGGGAGCTGTTTTTT. It codes for CSVALGGYGELFF.

The genes are TRBV10-3 and TRBJ2-5; 8 nucleotides agree with TRBD2. From germline, CDR1 is ENHRY and CDR2 SYGVKD. The length of the CDR3 is 14 residues. V dropped 6 bases and J dropped 3; count of bases not matched to a gene: 6. The chain's CDR3 is CAISATSGEETQYF. The CDR3 nucleotides read TGTGCCATCAGCGCTACTAGCGGTGAAGAGACCCAGTACTTC.

The sample holds one count of this clone. The chain carries TRBV6-5 and TRBJ2-7, with 8 bases aligning to TRBD1. V shed 7 bases, J shed 7 bases, and the junction held 15 bases outside the gene matches. From germline, CDR1 is MNHEY and CDR2 SVGAGI. The CDR3 has 15 amino acids. CDR3 region: CASTSLGQARGEQYF. The CDR3 DNA reads as TGTGCCAGCACCTCCCTGGGACAGGCAAGGGGGGAGCAGTACTTC.